The present entry profiles one T cell receptor beta chain with its context. Sequenced by immunoSEQ multiplex PCR; TCRdb stores in-frame clones only, minus some. The table includes some 100,000 clones, 88% detected once. This sample stems from a study of blood T cell repertoires in COVID-19. Overall study context: The United States, Italy and Spain provided the acute and convalescent COVID-19 samples. The cDNA or gDNA used as material had been derived from T cells, B-cell-depleted T cells, or PBMCs.

The source material was peripheral blood. The receptor was derived from a woman in her sixties or seventies with acute or convalescent COVID-19.

Written as DNA, the CDR3 is TGTGCCAGCAGTGAGAGACTAGCGGGACCAGCAGATACGCAGTATTTT. Amino acid sequence: CASSERLAGPADTQYF. This chain uses TRBV6-1 with TRBJ2-3; 11 bases fit TRBD2. With V trimmed by 3 bases and J by 4 bases, 6 bases remained unmatched. The length of the CDR3 is 16 residues. Germline values: CDR1 MNHNS, CDR2 SASEGT.